This entry is about one T cell receptor (beta chain). As yet, its antigen is unknown. The sample comes from a study of response to subunit inactivated influenza vaccine. General study points: Researchers suggested that each seasonal influenza vaccination recruits few new T cells.

This CDR3 has 14 amino acids. The germline V and J ends were trimmed by 3 bases and 4 bases, with 10 bases remaining between them. Germline V gene data show CDR1 as DFQATT and CDR2 as SNEGSKA (reference sequence). In TCRdb, the RT-PCR reads were re-called with MiXCR into one record per CDR3 protein. The data hold about 830,000 distinct CDR3 sequences, with about a fifth observed a single time. This sample comprised PBMCs from blood, obtained around 5 days after vaccination. The source is a man aged 45-65 years who received an inactivated influenza vaccine. The genes are TRBV20-1 and TRBJ1-6; unclear D gene. The CDR3, as DNA: TGCAGTGCTAGCGACGGGAGTTATAATTCACCCCTCCACTTT. Its protein product is CSASDGSYNSPLHF.